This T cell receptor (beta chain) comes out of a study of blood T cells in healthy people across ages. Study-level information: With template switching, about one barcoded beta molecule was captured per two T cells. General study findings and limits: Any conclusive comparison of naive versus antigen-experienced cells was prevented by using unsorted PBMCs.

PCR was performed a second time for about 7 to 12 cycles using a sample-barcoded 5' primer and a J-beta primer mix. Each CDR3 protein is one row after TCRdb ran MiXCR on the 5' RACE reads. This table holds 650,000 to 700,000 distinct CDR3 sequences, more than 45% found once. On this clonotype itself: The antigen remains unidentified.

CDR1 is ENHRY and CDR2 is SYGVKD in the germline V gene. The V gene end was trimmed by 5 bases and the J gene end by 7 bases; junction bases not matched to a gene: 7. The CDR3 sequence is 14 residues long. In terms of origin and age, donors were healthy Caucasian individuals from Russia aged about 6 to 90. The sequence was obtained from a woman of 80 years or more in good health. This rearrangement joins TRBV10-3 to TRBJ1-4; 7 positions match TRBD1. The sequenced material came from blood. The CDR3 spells CAISQGGSSEKLFF. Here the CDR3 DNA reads TGTGCCATCAGTCAAGGGGGCAGTAGTGAAAAACTGTTTTTT.